These T cell receptor beta chains were read from a single sample in a study of T cell clones after liver transplantation. Some clones are missing from TCRdb's copy, which holds only in-frame ones; the method was immunoSEQ multiplex PCR. Of around 120,000 clones listed, less than 95% are singletons. The material sequenced was CD4+ T cells from blood, taken 12 months after liver transplant. The receptors here all came from a human patient who received a liver transplant. Some of the T cells might come from the graft donor. The CDR3 runs from the conserved cysteine through the conserved F or W. A D gene is named only where the DNA matches it firmly. A row's size may be missing; if present it is once, few, many or a size class.

j_call | d_call | v_call | clone_size | cdr3_aa | cdr3_nt
TRBJ2-2 | TRBD1 | TRBV6-5 | . | CASSYSGQGGNGELFF | TGTGCCAGCAGTTACTCTGGACAGGGTGGAAACGGGGAGCTGTTTTTT
TRBJ1-1 | . | TRBV28 | . | CASSLRERGEAFF | TGTGCCAGCAGTTTAAGGGAAAGGGGTGAAGCTTTCTTT
TRBJ1-5 | . | TRBV18 | . | CASSPPGNRAFNQPQHF | TGTGCCAGCTCACCTCCTGGGAACAGGGCTTTTAATCAGCCCCAGCATTTT
TRBJ2-7 | . | TRBV29-1 | . | CSVVSAGSYEQYF | TGCAGCGTTGTGAGCGCGGGAAGTTACGAGCAGTACTTC
TRBJ1-5 | . | TRBV28 | . | CASSLLQAIRNQPQHF | TGTGCCAGCAGTTTACTACAGGCCATTCGCAATCAGCCCCAGCATTTT
TRBJ2-7 | TRBD1 | TRBV11-2 | . | CASSLGQGSFYEQYF | TGTGCCAGCAGCTTAGGACAGGGGTCCTTTTACGAGCAGTACTTC
TRBJ2-7 | . | TRBV7-2 | few | CASSLAPGFLYF | TGTGCCAGCAGCTTAGCGCCGGGATTCTTGTACTTC
TRBJ2-3 | . | TRBV19 | . | CASSIGGAEDTQYF | TGTGCCAGTAGTATAGGCGGGGCTGAGGATACGCAGTATTTT
TRBJ2-1 | . | TRBV9 | . | CASSVVDSLSSYNEQFF | TGTGCCAGCAGCGTAGTTGACAGCCTGAGCTCCTACAATGAGCAGTTCTTC
TRBJ2-4 | . | TRBV5-4 | . | CASSLVPTGDKNIQYF | TGTGCCAGCAGCTTGGTACCGACAGGCGATAAAAACATTCAGTACTTC
TRBJ1-1 | . | TRBV5-1 | . | CASSLLQGNTEAFF | TGCGCCAGCAGCTTGTTGCAGGGTAACACTGAAGCTTTCTTT
TRBJ1-4 | TRBD1 | TRBV6-7 | once | CASRGITWLSGTDNEKLFF | TGTGCCAGCAGGGGGATTACGTGGTTGTCGGGGACAGATAATGAAAAACTGTTTTTT
TRBJ2-2 | . | TRBV2 | . | CASNNRVGGELFF | TGTGCCAGCAACAACAGGGTCGGTGGGGAGCTGTTTTTT
TRBJ2-7 | . | TRBV7-6 | . | CASSNRAPYEQYF | TGTGCCAGCAGCAACCGGGCACCTTACGAGCAGTACTTC
TRBJ1-2 | TRBD1 | TRBV9 | . | CASSMTGFGYTF | TGTGCCAGCAGCATGACAGGGTTTGGCTACACCTTC
TRBJ1-3 | . | TRBV19 | once | CASSISPNSGNTIYF | TGTGCCAGTAGTATAAGTCCTAACTCTGGAAACACCATATATTTT
TRBJ2-3 | TRBD2 | TRBV5-6 | . | CASSSKGLARFGDTQYF | TGTGCCAGCAGCTCCAAGGGACTAGCGAGGTTTGGGGATACGCAGTATTTT
TRBJ1-2 | . | TRBV7-2 | . | CASSVAGGRVRIYGYTF | TGTGCCAGCAGCGTAGCGGGGGGGCGGGTCCGCATCTATGGCTACACCTTC
TRBJ2-1 | . | TRBV27 | . | CASSLAGPYNEQFF | TGTGCCAGCAGTTTAGCTGGACCCTACAATGAGCAGTTCTTC
TRBJ1-4 | . | TRBV5-1 | . | CASRFVGSTNEKLFF | TGCGCCAGCAGATTTGTAGGATCGACTAATGAAAAACTGTTTTTT
TRBJ2-4 | . | TRBV7-3 | . | CASSLRSLAKNIQYF | TGTGCCAGCAGCTTAAGGAGTCTAGCCAAAAACATTCAGTACTTC
TRBJ1-1 | . | TRBV7-9 | . | CASSPLRENTEAFF | TGTGCCAGCAGCCCCCTCAGGGAGAACACTGAAGCTTTCTTT
TRBJ2-7 | . | TRBV2 | . | CAGRDMSYEQYF | TGTGCCGGGCGGGACATGTCCTACGAGCAGTACTTC
TRBJ1-2 | . | TRBV2 | . | CASSGGYGYTF | TGTGCCAGCAGTGGTGGGTATGGCTACACCTTC
TRBJ2-7 | TRBD2 | TRBV5-5 | . | CASSFGSGTYEQYF | TGTGCCAGCAGCTTCGGGAGCGGGACCTACGAGCAGTACTTC
TRBJ1-5 | . | TRBV19 | few | CASSTRVLWEGVSNQPQHF | TGTGCCAGTAGTACTCGAGTGTTATGGGAAGGGGTAAGCAATCAGCCCCAGCATTTT
TRBJ1-5 | TRBD1 | TRBV29-1 | few | CSVGQGSKPQHF | TGCAGCGTCGGACAGGGCTCTAAGCCCCAGCATTTT
TRBJ1-2 | TRBD1 | TRBV18 | . | CASSPLRPDGTGRLYGYTF | TGTGCCAGCTCACCGCTACGCCCTGACGGGACAGGCCGGCTTTATGGCTACACCTTC
TRBJ2-3 | . | TRBV27 | . | CASSPIAGPDTQYF | TGTGCCAGCAGTCCAATCGCGGGACCAGATACGCAGTATTTT
TRBJ2-7 | TRBD1 | TRBV7-9 | . | CASSFGDRGHGEQYF | TGTGCCAGCAGCTTCGGTGACAGGGGGCATGGAGAGCAGTACTTC
TRBJ1-1 | TRBD1 | TRBV5-4 | . | CASSGRGQVEAFF | TGTGCCAGCAGCGGCCGGGGACAGGTTGAAGCTTTCTTT
TRBJ1-5 | . | TRBV4-2 | . | CASSLERGPQHF | TGTGCCAGCAGCCTAGAGCGGGGACCCCAGCATTTT
TRBJ1-2 | TRBD1 | TRBV23-1 | few | CASSQNGDSFDGYTF | TGCGCCAGCAGTCAAAATGGGGACAGTTTCGATGGCTACACCTTC
TRBJ1-3 | TRBD1 | TRBV7-2 | . | CASSPRDRGSGNTIYF | TGTGCCAGCAGCCCCCGGGACAGGGGCTCTGGAAACACCATATATTTT
TRBJ1-2 | . | TRBV7-8 | . | CASSLDRITTYGYTF | TGTGCCAGCAGCTTAGACCGGATCACCACCTATGGCTACACCTTC
TRBJ1-5 | . | TRBV7-6 | few | CASSRQWGSSSNQPQHF | TGTGCCAGCAGCCGGCAGTGGGGGTCAAGTAGCAATCAGCCCCAGCATTTT
TRBJ2-3 | TRBD2 | TRBV28 | . | CASRGLAGDGYTQYF | TGTGCCAGCAGGGGCCTAGCGGGAGACGGGTATACGCAGTATTTT
TRBJ2-7 | TRBD1 | TRBV11-3 | . | CASSSEGQGRIHEQYF | TGTGCCAGCAGCAGCGAGGGACAGGGAAGAATCCACGAGCAGTACTTC
TRBJ1-1 | . | TRBV18 | . | CASSPTGVPEAFF | TGTGCCAGCTCACCGACAGGAGTCCCTGAAGCTTTCTTT
TRBJ2-7 | TRBD2 | TRBV5-6 | . | CASSLLMGREVVLEQYF | TGTGCCAGCAGCTTGTTAATGGGGCGGGAGGTAGTGCTCGAGCAGTACTTC
TRBJ1-5 | . | TRBV7-2 | . | CASSLSRWDDQPQHF | TGTGCCAGCAGCTTATCCAGGTGGGACGATCAGCCCCAGCATTTT
TRBJ1-4 | . | TRBV28 | . | CASSQTLGMGNEKLFF | TGTGCCAGCAGCCAAACCCTCGGAATGGGGAATGAAAAACTGTTTTTT
TRBJ1-2 | . | TRBV11-2 | . | CASSSGLGPTNYGYTF | TGTGCCAGCAGCTCTGGACTCGGCCCCACTAACTATGGCTACACCTTC
TRBJ2-1 | . | TRBV28 | . | CAITKATKHQFF | TGTGCCATCACTAAAGCCACTAAACACCAGTTCTTC
TRBJ2-3 | TRBD1 | TRBV12-5 | . | CASGLGQGGADTQYF | TGTGCTAGTGGTTTGGGACAGGGGGGAGCAGATACGCAGTATTTT
TRBJ2-3 | TRBD2 | TRBV12-5 | . | CASGLGLAGLSADTQYF | TGTGCTAGTGGTTTGGGTCTAGCGGGATTGAGCGCAGATACGCAGTATTTT
TRBJ2-3 | TRBD1 | TRBV6-5 | . | CASRTGTGSTDTQYF | TGTGCCAGCAGAACCGGGACAGGCTCCACAGATACGCAGTATTTT
TRBJ1-4 | . | TRBV27 | . | CASSAGGQPPNEKLFF | TGTGCCAGCAGCGCCGGCGGACAGCCGCCTAATGAAAAACTGTTTTTT
TRBJ2-7 | . | TRBV14 | . | CASSHRVGYEQYF | TGTGCCAGCAGCCACAGAGTAGGGTACGAGCAGTACTTC
TRBJ2-3 | . | TRBV28 | . | CASTSWQVTDTQYF | TGTGCCAGCACCTCTTGGCAGGTCACAGATACGCAGTATTTT
TRBJ2-3 | . | TRBV30 | . | CAWSPLVGRTDTQYF | TGTGCCTGGAGCCCCCTGGTGGGTCGCACAGATACGCAGTATTTT
TRBJ2-7 | . | TRBV5-6 | . | CASSLGSSYEQYF | TGTGCCAGCAGCTTGGGATCGAGCTACGAGCAGTACTTC
TRBJ2-2 | TRBD2 | TRBV5-1 | . | CASSFLGTSGIGTGELFF | TGCGCCAGCAGCTTTCTTGGGACTAGCGGGATCGGCACCGGGGAGCTGTTTTTT